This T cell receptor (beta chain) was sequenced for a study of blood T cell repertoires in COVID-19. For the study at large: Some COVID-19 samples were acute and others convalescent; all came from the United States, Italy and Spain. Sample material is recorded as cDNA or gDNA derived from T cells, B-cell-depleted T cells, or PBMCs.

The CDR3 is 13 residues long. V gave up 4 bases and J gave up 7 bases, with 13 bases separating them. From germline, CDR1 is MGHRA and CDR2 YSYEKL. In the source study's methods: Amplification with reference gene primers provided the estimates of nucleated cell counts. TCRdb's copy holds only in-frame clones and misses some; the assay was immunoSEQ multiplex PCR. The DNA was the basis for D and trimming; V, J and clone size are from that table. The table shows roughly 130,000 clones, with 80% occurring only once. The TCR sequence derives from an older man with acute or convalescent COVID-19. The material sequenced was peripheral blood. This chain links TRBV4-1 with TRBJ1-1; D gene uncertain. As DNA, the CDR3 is TGCGCCAGCAGCCGGCCTGGCGGGTTTGAAGCTTTCTTT. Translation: CASSRPGGFEAFF.